Following are 7 T cell receptor beta chains from one sample sequenced in a study of blood T cell repertoires in COVID-19. Generated by immunoSEQ multiplex PCR, the TCRdb table keeps only in-frame clones and is missing some. The repertoire holds around 100,000 clones, with roughly 81% as singletons. Sequenced: peripheral blood. All receptors derive from a man aged 35-49 years with active or convalescent COVID-19.

The V call is TRBV29-1, the J call TRBJ2-1, with 9 bases aligning to TRBD1. V shed 8 bases and J 9 bases; nucleotides not matched to a gene: 14. This CDR3 has 14 amino acids. Germline V gene sequence: CDR1 SQVTM, CDR2 ANQGSEA. This CDR3 is CSYPAGTGYGEQFF. CDR3 nucleotides: TGCAGCTATCCCGCCGGGACAGGGTACGGTGAGCAGTTCTTC.

V and J are TRBV7-2 and TRBJ2-7; possibly TRBD2 for D (7 bases). Trimming cost V 3 bases and J 9 bases, with 18 bases left between them. The length of the CDR3 is 14 residues. Germline loops: CDR1 SGHTA, CDR2 FQGNSA. CDR3 loop: CASSFGGAPRVQYF. The CDR3 nucleotides read TGTGCCAGCAGCTTTGGGGGGGCGCCGCGGGTGCAGTACTTC.

The rearrangement links TRBV5-1 to TRBJ1-1; possibly TRBD1 for D (6 bases). Trimming cost V 0 bases and J 1 base, with 10 bases left between them. The CDR3 loop spans 15 amino acids. Per the germline V gene, CDR1 is SGHRS and CDR2 is YFSETQ. The CDR3 loop is CASSLEGQRNTEAFF. CDR3 nucleotide sequence: TGCGCCAGCAGCTTGGAAGGACAGAGGAACACTGAAGCTTTCTTT.

The V gene is TRBV7-3, the J gene TRBJ1-6, with 7 nucleotides matching TRBD1. Germline V lookup: CDR1 SGHTA, CDR2 FQGTGA. V was pared by 6 bases and J by 9 bases, with 5 bases of the junction left unmatched. The length of the CDR3 is 13 residues. CDR3: CASSGTASSPLHF. CDR3 in DNA: TGTGCCAGCAGTGGGACAGCAAGTTCACCCCTCCACTTT.

This clone was counted a few times. The chain is built from TRBV27 and TRBJ2-5; 7 bases are shared with TRBD2. CDR3 size: 17 residues. Germline lookup yields CDR1 MNHEY and CDR2 SMNVEV (reference sequence). V lost 1 base, J lost 0 bases, and 8 bases stayed unmatched. Here the CDR3 DNA reads TGTGCCAGCAGTTTATTGGCCCTCGGGGGGTACCAAGAGACCCAGTACTTC. This sequence encodes CASSLLALGGYQETQYF.

This chain connects TRBV5-1 to TRBJ2-1; 8 bases align to TRBD2. The V segment lost 10 bases and the J segment 0 bases; nucleotides outside the gene matches: 18. The CDR3 extends over 18 amino acids. Per germline, CDR1 SGHRS and CDR2 YFSETQ. The CDR3 DNA reads TGCGCCTCCACGGCGTCGGCGGGGGGCACCAGCTCCTACAATGAGCAGTTCTTC. Residues: CASTASAGGTSSYNEQFF.

V usage is TRBV16 and J usage is TRBJ1-2, with TRBD1 matching over 7 bases. The germline V gene has CDR1 KGHSY and CDR2 FQNENV. The CDR3 totals 16 residues. The J segment lost 0 bases and the V segment lost 4 bases, leaving 8 bases of the junction unmatched. The CDR3 protein is CASSRADREANYGYTF. CDR3 DNA sequence: TGTGCCAGCAGCCGGGCCGACAGGGAAGCTAACTATGGCTACACCTTC.